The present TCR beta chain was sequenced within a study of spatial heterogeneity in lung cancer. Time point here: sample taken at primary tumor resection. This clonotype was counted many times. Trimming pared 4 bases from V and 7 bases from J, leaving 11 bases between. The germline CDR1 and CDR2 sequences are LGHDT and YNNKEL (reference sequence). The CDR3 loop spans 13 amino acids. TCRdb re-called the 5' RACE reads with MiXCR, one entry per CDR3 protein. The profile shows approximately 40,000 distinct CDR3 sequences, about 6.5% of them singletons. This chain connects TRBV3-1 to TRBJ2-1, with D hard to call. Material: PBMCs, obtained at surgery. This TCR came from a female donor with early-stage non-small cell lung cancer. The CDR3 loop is CASSPSLGNEQFF. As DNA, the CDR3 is TGTGCCAGCAGCCCCTCCCTGGGTAATGAGCAGTTCTTC.